This T cell receptor beta chain was retrieved from a study of shared clonotypes between healthy human individuals. Study-wide results and caveats: Limitation of the genetic and exposure-history diversity represented came from the few donors.

Positive CCR7 selection of CD45RO-negative cells yielded the naive CD8 cells, and terminally differentiated effector memory CD45RA+ cells were excluded. The protocol was immunoSEQ multiplex PCR, while the TCRdb copy is restricted to in-frame clones and leaves out a portion. The sample shows under 2,000,000 clones, approximately 94% of them seen only once. Concerning this clone: Its antigen is not identified.

This CDR3 contains 15 residues. V dropped 5 bases and J dropped 1; count of bases not matched to a gene: 8. In germline, CDR1 is PRHDT, CDR2 FYEKMQ (reference sequence). Material: naive CD8+ T cells sorted from blood. The sequence came from a man younger than 30 in good health. The chain recombines TRBV13 with TRBJ2-7; 7 positions match TRBD1. DNA for the CDR3: TGTGCCAGCAGCCGAAATGGACAGGCGTCCTACGAGCAGTACTTC. This codes for CASSRNGQASYEQYF.